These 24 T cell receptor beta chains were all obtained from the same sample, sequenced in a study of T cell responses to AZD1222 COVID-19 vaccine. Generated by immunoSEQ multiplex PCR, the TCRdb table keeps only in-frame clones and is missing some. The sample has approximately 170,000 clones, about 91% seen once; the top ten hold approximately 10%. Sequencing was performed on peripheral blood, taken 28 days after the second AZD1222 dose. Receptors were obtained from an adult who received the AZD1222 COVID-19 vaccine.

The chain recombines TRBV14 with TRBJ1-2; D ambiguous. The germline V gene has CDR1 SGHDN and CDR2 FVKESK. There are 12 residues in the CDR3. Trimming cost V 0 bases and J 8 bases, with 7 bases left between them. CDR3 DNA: TGTGCCAGCAGCCAAGATAGGTACGGCTACACCTTC. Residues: CASSQDRYGYTF.

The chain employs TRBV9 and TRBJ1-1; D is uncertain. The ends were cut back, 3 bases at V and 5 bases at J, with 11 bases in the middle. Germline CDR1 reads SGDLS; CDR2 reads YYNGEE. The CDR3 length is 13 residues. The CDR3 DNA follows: TGTGCCAGCAGCGACCGCCCGGGGACTGAAGCTTTCTTT. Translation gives CASSDRPGTEAFF.

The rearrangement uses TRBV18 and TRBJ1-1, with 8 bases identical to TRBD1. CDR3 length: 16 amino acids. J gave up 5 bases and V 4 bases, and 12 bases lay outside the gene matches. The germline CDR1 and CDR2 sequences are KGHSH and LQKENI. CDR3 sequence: CASSLRLQGGLTEAFF. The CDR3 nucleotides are TGTGCCAGCTCACTTAGACTACAGGGGGGCTTGACTGAAGCTTTCTTT.

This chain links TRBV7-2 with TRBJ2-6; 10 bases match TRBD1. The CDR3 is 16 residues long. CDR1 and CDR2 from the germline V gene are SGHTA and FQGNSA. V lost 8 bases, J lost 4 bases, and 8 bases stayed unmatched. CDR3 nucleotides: TGTGCCAGCCCCCGGGACAGGGGATCCGGGGCCAACGTCCTGACTTTC. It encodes CASPRDRGSGANVLTF.

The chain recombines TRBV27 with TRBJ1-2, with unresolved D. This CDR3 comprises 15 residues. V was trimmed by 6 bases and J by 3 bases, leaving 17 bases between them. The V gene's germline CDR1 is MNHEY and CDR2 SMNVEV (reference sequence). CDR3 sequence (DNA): TGTGCCAGCAGACACTACGGGGAAAACGACTATGGCTACACCTTC. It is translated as CASRHYGENDYGYTF.

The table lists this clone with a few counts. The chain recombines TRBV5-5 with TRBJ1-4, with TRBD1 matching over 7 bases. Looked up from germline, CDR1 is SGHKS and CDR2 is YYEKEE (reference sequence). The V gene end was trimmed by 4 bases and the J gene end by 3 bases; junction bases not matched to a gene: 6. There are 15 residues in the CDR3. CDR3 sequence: CASSNPGGSNEKLFF. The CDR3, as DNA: TGTGCCAGCAGCAACCCAGGGGGATCTAATGAAAAACTGTTTTTT. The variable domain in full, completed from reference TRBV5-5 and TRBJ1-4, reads DAGVTQSPTHLIKTRGQQVTLRCSPISGHKSVSWYQQVLGQGPQFIFQYYEKEERGRGNFPDRFSARQFPNYSSELNVNALLLGDSALYLCASSNPGGSNEKLFFGSGTQLSVL.

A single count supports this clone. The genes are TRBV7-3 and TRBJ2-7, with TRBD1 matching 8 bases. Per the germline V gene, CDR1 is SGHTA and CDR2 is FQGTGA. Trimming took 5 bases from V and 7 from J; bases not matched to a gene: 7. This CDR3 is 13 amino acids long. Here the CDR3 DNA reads TGTGCCAGCAGCCTGGACAGGGTAGAGGAGCAGTACTTC. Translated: CASSLDRVEEQYF.

The CDR3 spells CASSPTMGYNSPLHF. The CDR3 coding sequence is TGTGCCAGCAGCCCTACGATGGGATATAATTCACCCCTCCACTTT. V usage is TRBV7-8 and J usage is TRBJ1-6; D gene unclear. Germline V CDR1 and CDR2: SGHVS, FQNEAQ. This CDR3 spans 15 amino acids. The V gene lost 5 bases and the J gene lost 4 bases, with 12 bases spanning the gap.

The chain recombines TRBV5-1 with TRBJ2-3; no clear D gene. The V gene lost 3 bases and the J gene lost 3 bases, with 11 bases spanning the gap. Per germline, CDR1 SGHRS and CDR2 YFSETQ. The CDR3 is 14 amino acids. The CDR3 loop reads CASSSQPSTDTQYF. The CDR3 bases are TGCGCCAGCAGCTCGCAACCCTCTACAGATACGCAGTATTTT.

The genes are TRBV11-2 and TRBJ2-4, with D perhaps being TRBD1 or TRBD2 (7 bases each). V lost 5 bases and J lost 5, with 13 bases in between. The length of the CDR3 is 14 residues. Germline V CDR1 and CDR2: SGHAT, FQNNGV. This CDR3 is CASSEQGRENIQYF. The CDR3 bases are TGTGCCAGCAGCGAACAGGGGAGGGAAAACATTCAGTACTTC.

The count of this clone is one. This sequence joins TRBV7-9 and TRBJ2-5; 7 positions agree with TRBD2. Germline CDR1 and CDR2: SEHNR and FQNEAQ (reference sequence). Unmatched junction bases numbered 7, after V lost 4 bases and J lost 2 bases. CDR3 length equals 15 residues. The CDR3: CASSSGLVEQETQYF. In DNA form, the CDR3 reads TGTGCCAGCAGCTCCGGACTAGTCGAACAAGAGACCCAGTACTTC.

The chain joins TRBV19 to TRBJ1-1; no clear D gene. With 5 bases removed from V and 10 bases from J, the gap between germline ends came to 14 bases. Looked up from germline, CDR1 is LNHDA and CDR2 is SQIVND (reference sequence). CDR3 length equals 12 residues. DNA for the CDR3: TGTGCCAGTAGTCCTCACGGGCAGACAGCTTTCTTT. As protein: CASSPHGQTAFF.

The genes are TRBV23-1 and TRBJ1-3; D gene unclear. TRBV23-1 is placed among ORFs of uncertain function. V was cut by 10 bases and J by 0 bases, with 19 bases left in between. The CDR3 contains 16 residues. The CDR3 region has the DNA TGCGCCACCCGCCTGCGAGGGCGAATCTCTGGAAACACCATATATTTT. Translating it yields CATRLRGRISGNTIYF.

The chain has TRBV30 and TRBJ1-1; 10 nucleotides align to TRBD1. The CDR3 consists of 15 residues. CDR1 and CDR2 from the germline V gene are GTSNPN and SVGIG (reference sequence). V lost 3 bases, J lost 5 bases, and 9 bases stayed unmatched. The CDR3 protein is CAWRADRGRGTEAFF. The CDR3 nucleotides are TGTGCCTGGAGAGCCGACAGGGGGCGCGGTACTGAAGCTTTCTTT.

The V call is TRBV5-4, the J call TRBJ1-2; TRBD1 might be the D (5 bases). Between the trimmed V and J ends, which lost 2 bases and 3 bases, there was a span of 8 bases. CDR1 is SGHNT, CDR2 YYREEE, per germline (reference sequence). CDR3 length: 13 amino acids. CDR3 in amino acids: CASSLDSYYGYTF. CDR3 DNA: TGTGCCAGCAGCTTAGACAGTTACTATGGCTACACCTTC.

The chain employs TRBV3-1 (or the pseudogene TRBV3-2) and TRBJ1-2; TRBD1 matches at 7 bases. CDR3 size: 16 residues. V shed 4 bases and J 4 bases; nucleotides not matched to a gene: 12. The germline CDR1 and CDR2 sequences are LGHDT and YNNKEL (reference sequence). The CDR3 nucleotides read TGTGCCAGCAGCCGGGGTTCGACAGGGACTTCCTATGGCTACACCTTC. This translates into CASSRGSTGTSYGYTF.

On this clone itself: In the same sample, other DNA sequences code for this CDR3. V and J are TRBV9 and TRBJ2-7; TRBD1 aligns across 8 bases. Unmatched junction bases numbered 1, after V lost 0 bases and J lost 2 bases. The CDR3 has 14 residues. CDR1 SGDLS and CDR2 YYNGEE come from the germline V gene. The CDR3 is CASSVGQGPYEQYF. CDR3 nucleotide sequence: TGTGCCAGCAGCGTAGGACAGGGGCCCTACGAGCAGTACTTC.

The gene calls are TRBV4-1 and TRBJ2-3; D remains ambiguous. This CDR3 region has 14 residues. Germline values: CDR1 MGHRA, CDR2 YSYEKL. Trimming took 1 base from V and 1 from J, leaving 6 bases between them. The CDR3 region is CASSQVAGTDTQYF. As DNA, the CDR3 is TGCGCCAGCAGCCAAGTAGCCGGCACAGATACGCAGTATTTT.

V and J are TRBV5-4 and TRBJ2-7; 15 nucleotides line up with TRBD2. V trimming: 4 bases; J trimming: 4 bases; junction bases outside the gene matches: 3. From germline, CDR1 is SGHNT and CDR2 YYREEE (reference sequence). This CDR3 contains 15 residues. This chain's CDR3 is CASSRGTSGGYEQYF. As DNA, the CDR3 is TGTGCCAGCAGCAGAGGGACTAGCGGGGGGTACGAGCAGTACTTC.

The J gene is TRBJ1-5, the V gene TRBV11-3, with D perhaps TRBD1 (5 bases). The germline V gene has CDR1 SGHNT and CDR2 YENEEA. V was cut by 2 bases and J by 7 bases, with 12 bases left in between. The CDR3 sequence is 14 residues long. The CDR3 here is CASSLSWGVQPQHF. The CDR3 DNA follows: TGTGCCAGCAGCTTAAGTTGGGGGGTCCAGCCCCAGCATTTT.

The CDR3 coding sequence is TGTGCCTGGGACAGGGGAAAGGACACCGGGGAGCTGTTTTTT. It is translated as CAWDRGKDTGELFF. V and J are TRBV30 and TRBJ2-2; 8 positions match TRBD1. This CDR3 has 14 residues. Trimming at V came to 5 bases and at J to 3 bases, leaving 5 bases not matched to a gene. Germline V gene data show CDR1 as GTSNPN and CDR2 as SVGIG (reference sequence).

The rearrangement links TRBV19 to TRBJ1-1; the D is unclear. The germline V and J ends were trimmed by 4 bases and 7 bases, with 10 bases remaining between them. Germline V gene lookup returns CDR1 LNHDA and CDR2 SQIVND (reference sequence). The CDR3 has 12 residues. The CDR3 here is CASSNVGGEAFF. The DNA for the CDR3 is TGTGCCAGTAGTAATGTGGGAGGTGAAGCTTTCTTT.

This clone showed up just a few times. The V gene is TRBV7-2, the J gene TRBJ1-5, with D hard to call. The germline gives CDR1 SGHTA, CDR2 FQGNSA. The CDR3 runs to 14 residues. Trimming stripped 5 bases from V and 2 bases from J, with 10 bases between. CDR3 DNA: TGTGCCAGCAGCACGGACGGACGCAATCAGCCCCAGCATTTT. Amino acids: CASSTDGRNQPQHF.

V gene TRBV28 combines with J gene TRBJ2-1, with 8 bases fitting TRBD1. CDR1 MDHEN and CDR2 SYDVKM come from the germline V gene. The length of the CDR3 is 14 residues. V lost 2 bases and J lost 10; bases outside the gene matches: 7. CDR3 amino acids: CASSLSQGAGEQFF. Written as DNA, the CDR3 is TGTGCCAGCAGTTTAAGTCAGGGGGCGGGCGAGCAGTTCTTC.